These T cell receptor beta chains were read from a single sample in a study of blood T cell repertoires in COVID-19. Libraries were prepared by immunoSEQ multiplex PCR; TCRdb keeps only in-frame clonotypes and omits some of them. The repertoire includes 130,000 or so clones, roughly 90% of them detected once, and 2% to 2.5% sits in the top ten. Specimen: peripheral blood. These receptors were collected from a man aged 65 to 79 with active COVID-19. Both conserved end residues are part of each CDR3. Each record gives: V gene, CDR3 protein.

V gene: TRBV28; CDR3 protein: CASSTSGNTIYF
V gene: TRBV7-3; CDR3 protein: CASSLRAGTGALNTEAFF
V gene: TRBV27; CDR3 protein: CASSLAPLAGARTDTQYF
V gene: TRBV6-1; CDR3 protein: CASSEVGTGLGEQFF
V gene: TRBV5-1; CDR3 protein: CASSRASADTQYF
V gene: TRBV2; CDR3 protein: CAGSQGLAGYTF
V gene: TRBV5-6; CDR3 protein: CASSHGTGGSNQPQHF
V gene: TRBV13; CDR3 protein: CASSLQITDTQYF
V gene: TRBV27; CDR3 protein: CASSFAGGPGEQYF
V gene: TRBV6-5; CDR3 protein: CASSRMGQQETQYF
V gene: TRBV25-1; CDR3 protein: CASVGQTLTGELFF
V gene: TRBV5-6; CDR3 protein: CASSLAEDSYEQYF
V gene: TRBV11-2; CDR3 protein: CASSSPGRGFETQYF
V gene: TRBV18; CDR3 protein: CASSPSGLTDTQYF
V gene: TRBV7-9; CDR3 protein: CAGQVANQPQHF
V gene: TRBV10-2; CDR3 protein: CASSVGGPSGRDYNEQFF
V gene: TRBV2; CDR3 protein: CASRGQGMNTF
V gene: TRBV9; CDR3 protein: CASSVGGSYEQYF
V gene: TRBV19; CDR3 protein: CASTPSRLSEKLFF
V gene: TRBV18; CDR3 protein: CASSPAGVTYEQYF
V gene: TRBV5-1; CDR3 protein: CASSRVSRSQETQYF
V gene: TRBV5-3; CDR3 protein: CARSLVVGQGNTEAFF
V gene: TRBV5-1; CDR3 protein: CASSLAPEAVTEAFF
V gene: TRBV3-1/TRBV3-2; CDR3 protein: CASSQDRIATHQETQYF
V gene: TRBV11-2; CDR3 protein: CASSLGPQGSYEQYF
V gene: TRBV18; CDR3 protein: CASSPPSPGTDTQYF